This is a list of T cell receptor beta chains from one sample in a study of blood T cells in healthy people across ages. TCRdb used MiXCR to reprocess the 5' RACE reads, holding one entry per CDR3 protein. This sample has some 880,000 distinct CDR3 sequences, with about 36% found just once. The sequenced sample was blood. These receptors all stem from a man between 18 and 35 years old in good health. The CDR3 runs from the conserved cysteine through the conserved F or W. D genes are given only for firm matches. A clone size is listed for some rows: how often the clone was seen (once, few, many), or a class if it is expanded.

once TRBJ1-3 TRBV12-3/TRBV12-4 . CASNNRADTIYF TGTGCCAGCAATAACAGGGCGGACACCATATATTTT
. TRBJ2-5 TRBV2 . CASRGDIGETQYF TGTGCCAGCAGAGGGGACATAGGGGAGACCCAGTACTTC
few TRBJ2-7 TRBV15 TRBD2 CATRRAGASYEQYF TGTGCCACCAGAAGAGCGGGGGCATCCTACGAGCAGTACTTC
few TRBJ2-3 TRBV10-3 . CAAIGEVGSDTQYF TGTGCCGCTATCGGCGAGGTTGGCTCAGATACGCAGTATTTT
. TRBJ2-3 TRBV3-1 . CASSRGQFSNQPQYF TGTGCCAGCAGCCGAGGACAGTTTAGCAATCAGCCCCAGTATTTT
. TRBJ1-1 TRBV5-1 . CASSSQVLGGGNTEAFF TGCGCCAGCAGCTCCCAGGTTCTTGGGGGTGGGAACACTGAAGCTTTCTTT
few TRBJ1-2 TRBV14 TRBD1 CASSQDQGTGGYGYTF TGTGCCAGCAGCCAAGATCAAGGCACAGGGGGATATGGCTACACCTTC
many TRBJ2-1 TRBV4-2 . CASSQARPNEDEQFF TGTGCCAGCAGCCAAGCGAGGCCCAACGAGGATGAGCAGTTCTTC
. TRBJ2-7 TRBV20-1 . CSASAGGAYFEQYF TGCAGTGCTAGTGCTGGGGGGGCCTATTTCGAGCAGTACTTC
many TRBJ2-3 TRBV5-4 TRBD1 CASTEDRAEDTQYF TGTGCCAGCACCGAGGACAGGGCCGAGGATACGCAGTATTTT
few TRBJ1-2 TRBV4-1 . CASSPGGGEGYTF TGCGCCAGCAGCCCCGGGGGAGGGGAAGGCTACACCTTC
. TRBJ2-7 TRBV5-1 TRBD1 CASSLGDRVTEQYF TGCGCCAGCAGCTTGGGGGACAGGGTAACCGAGCAGTACTTC
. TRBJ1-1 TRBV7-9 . CASNHMGGTEAFF TGTGCCAGCAACCACATGGGCGGCACTGAAGCTTTCTTT
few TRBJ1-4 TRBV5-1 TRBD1 CASSDRDRVGKLFF TGCGCCAGCAGCGACCGGGACAGGGTTGGAAAACTGTTTTTT